This T cell receptor beta chain was recovered during a study of blood T cells in healthy people across ages. Whole-study findings and limits: Versus aged donors, long-lived donors had higher diversity and more naive CD4+ cells.

The V end was cut by 6 bases, the J end by 7 bases, with 13 bases between. Germline V gene sequence: CDR1 DFQATT, CDR2 SNEGSKA (reference sequence). CDR3 length equals 12 residues. PCR was performed a second time for roughly 7 to 11 cycles using a sample-barcoded 5' primer and a J-beta primer mix. TCRdb re-analysed the 5' RACE reads in MiXCR, keeping a single row per CDR3 protein. The top ten hold approximately 13% of the sample, which has about 670,000 distinct CDR3 sequences, 52% seen once. For this clonotype: What it binds is not known.

The specimen sequenced was blood. V usage is TRBV20-1 and J usage is TRBJ1-5, with D unclear. This TCR was sampled from a woman aged 80 or over in good health. This chain's CDR3 is CSATSWTQPQHF. The CDR3 DNA follows: TGCAGTGCCACTTCGTGGACGCAGCCCCAGCATTTT.